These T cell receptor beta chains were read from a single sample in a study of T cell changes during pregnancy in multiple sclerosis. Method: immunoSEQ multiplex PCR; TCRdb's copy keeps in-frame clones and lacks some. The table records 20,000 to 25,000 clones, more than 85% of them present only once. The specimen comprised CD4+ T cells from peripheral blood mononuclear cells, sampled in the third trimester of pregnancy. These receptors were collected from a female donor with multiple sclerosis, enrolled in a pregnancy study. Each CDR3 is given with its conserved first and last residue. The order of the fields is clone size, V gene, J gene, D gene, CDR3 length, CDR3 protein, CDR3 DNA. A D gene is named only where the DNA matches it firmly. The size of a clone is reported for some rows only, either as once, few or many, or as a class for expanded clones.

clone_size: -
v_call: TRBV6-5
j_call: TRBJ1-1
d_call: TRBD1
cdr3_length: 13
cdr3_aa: CASTCGDSQEAFF
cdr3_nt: TGTGCCAGCACCTGCGGGGACAGCCAAGAAGCTTTCTTT

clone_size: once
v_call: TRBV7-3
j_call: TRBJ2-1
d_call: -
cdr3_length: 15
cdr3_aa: CASSLGLSRGNEQFF
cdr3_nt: TGTGCCAGCAGCTTAGGACTCTCGCGGGGCAATGAGCAGTTCTTC

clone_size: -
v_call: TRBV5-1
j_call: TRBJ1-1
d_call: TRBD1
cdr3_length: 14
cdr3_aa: CASSTETGYTEAFF
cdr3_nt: TGCGCCAGCAGCACCGAGACAGGGTACACTGAAGCTTTCTTT

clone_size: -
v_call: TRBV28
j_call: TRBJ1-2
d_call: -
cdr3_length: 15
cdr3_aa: CASSPRGRRGYGYTF
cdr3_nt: TGTGCCAGCAGCCCTCGGGGCAGGCGGGGCTATGGCTACACCTTC

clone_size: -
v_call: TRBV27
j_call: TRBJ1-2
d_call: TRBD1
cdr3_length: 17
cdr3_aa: CASSSRSGDRYNYGYTF
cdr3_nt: TGTGCCAGCAGTTCGAGATCGGGGGACAGATATAACTATGGCTACACCTTC

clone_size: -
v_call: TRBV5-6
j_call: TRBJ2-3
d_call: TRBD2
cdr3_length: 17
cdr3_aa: CASSITSGGASTDTQYF
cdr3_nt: TGTGCCAGCAGCATAACTAGCGGGGGAGCTAGCACAGATACGCAGTATTTT

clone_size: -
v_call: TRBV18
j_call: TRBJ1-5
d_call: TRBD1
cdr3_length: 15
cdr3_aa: CASSPTGNEGQPQHF
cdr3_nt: TGTGCCAGCTCACCGACAGGGAATGAGGGTCAGCCCCAGCATTTT

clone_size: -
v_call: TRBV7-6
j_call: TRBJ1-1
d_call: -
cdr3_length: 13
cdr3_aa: CASSLASGTEAFF
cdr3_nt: TGTGCCAGCAGCTTAGCGTCAGGAACTGAAGCTTTCTTT

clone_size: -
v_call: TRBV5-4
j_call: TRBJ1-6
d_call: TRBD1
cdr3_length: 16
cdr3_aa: CASSPPPGTADSPLHF
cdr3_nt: TGTGCCAGCAGCCCACCCCCCGGGACAGCAGATTCACCCCTCCACTTT

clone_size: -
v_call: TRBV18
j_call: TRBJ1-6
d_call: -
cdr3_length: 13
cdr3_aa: CASSLQANSPLHF
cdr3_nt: TGTGCCAGCTCACTACAAGCGAATTCACCCCTCCACTTT

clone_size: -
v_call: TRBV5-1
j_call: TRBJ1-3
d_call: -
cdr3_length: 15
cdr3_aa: CASSLATGSGNTIYF
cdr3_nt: TGCGCCAGCAGCTTGGCCACAGGGAGTGGAAACACCATATATTTT

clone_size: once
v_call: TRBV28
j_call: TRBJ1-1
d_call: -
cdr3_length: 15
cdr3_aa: CASSPLGVGDTEAFF
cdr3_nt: TGTGCCAGCAGTCCGCTTGGGGTAGGGGATACTGAAGCTTTCTTT

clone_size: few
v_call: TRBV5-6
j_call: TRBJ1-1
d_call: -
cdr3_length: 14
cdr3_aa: CASSLDRGVTEAFF
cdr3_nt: TGTGCCAGCAGCTTGGACCGGGGTGTCACTGAAGCTTTCTTT

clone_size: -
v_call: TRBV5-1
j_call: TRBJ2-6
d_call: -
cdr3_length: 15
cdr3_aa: CASRAQGSGANVLTF
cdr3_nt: TGCGCCAGCAGGGCACAGGGTTCTGGGGCCAACGTCCTGACTTTC

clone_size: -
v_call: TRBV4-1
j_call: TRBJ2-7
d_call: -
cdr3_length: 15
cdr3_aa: CASSQGSGPSYEQYF
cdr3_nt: TGCGCCAGCAGCCAAGGTAGCGGACCCTCCTACGAGCAGTACTTC